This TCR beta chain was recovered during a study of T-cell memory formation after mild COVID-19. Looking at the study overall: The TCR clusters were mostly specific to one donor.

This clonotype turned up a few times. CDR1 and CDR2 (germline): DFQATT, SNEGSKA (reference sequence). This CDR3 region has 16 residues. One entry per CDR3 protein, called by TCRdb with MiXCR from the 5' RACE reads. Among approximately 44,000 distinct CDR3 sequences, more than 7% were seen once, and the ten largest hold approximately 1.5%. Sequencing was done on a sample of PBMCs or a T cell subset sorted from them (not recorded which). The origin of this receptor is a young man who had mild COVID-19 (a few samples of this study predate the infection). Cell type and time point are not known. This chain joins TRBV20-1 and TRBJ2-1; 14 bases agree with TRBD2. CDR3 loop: CYAPRVGTSGGNEQFF. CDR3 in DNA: TGCTACGCCCCCCGAGTCGGGACTAGCGGGGGAAATGAGCAGTTCTTC.